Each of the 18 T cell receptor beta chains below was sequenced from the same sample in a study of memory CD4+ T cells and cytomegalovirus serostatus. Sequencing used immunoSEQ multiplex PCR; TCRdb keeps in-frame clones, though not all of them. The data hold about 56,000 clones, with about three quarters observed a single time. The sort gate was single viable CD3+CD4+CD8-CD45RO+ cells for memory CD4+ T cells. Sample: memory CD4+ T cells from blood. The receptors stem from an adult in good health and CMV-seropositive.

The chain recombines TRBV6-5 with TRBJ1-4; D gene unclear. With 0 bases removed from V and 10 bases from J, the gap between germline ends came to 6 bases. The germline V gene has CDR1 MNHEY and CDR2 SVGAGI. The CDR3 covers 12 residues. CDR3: CASSYSEGKLFF. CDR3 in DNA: TGTGCCAGCAGTTACTCGGAAGGAAAACTGTTTTTT.

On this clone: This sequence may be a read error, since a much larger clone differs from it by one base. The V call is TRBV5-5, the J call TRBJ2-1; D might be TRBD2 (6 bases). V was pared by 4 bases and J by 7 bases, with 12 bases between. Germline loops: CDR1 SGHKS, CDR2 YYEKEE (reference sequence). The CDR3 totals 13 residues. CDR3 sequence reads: CASSGGTFNEQFF. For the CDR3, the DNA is TGTGCCAGCAGCGGCGGGACTTTTAATGAGCAGTTCTTC.

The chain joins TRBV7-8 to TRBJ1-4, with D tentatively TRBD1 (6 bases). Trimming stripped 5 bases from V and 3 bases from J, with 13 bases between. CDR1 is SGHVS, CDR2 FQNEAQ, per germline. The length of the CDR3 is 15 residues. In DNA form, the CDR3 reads TGTGCCAGCAGCCTTAGCAGGGGATCTAATGAAAAACTGTTTTTT. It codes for CASSLSRGSNEKLFF.

In DNA form, the CDR3 reads TGTGCCTGGAGTACCGGGACTAGCAAGACCCAGTACTTC. Its protein product is CAWSTGTSKTQYF. This chain links TRBV30 with TRBJ2-5; TRBD2 matches 9 bases. Germline values: CDR1 GTSNPN, CDR2 SVGIG (reference sequence). There are 13 residues in the CDR3. Unmatched junction bases numbered 4, after V lost 2 bases and J lost 6 bases.

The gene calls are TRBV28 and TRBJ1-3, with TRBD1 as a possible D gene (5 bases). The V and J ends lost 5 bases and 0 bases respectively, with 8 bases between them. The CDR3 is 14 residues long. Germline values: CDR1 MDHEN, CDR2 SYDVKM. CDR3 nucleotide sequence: TGTGCCAGCAGTACAGGCCTCTCTGGAAACACCATATATTTT. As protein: CASSTGLSGNTIYF. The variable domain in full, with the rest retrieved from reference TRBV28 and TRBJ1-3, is DVKVTQSSRYLVKRTGEKVFLECVQDMDHENMFWYRQDPGLGLRLIYFSYDVKMKEKGDIPEGYSVSREKKERFSLILESASTNQTSMYLCASSTGLSGNTIYFGEGSWLTVV.

The CDR3: CASSLGAGLADLYQETQYF. The CDR3 bases are TGTGCCAGCAGCCTAGGGGCTGGCCTAGCGGACTTGTACCAAGAGACCCAGTACTTC. The chain employs TRBV11-3 and TRBJ2-5; 7 bases are a match to TRBD2. The ends lost 5 bases at V and 0 bases at J; junction bases unmatched: 18. The CDR3 loop spans 19 amino acids. Germline CDR1 and CDR2: SGHNT and YENEEA.

CDR3 nucleotides: TGTGCCAGCAGTTACGGGGGGGACATGAACACTGAAGCTTTCTTT. Amino acids: CASSYGGDMNTEAFF. J is TRBJ1-1 and V is TRBV6-5; possibly TRBD1 for D (6 bases). The length of the CDR3 is 15 residues. Per the germline V gene, CDR1 is MNHEY and CDR2 is SVGAGI. Trimming stripped 2 bases from V and 0 bases from J, with 10 bases between.

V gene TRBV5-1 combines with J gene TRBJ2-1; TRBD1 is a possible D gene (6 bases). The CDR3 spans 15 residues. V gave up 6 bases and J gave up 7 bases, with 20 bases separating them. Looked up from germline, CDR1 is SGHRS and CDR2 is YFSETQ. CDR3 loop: CASNPSPGATNEQFF. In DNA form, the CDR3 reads TGCGCCAGCAACCCCTCCCCAGGGGCCACGAATGAGCAGTTCTTC.

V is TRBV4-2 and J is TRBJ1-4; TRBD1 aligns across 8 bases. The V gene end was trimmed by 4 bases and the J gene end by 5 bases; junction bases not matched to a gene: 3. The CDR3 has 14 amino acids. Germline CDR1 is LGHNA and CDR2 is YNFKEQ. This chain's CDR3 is CASSPDRDNEKLFF. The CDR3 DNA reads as TGTGCCAGCAGCCCGGACAGGGACAATGAAAAACTGTTTTTT.

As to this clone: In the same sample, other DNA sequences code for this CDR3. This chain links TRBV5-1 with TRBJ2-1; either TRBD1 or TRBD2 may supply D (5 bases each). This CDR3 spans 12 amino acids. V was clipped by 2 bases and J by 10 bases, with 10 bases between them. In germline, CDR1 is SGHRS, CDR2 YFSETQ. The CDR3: CASSLEGNEQFF. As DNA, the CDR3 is TGCGCCAGCAGCTTAGAGGGGAACGAGCAGTTCTTC.

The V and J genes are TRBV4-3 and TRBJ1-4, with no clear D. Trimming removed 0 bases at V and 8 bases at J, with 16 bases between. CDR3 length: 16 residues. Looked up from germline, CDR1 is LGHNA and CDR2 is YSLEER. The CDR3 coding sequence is TGCGCCAGCAGCCAAGAGACGAGACCGAGTGGGGAAAAACTGTTTTTT. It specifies CASSQETRPSGEKLFF.

The CDR3 loop is CASSYSIGSVETQYF. The CDR3, as DNA: TGTGCCAGCAGTTACTCGATAGGCTCAGTAGAGACCCAGTACTTC. This chain links TRBV6-5 with TRBJ2-5, with unresolved D. This CDR3 spans 15 amino acids. Germline CDR1 is MNHEY and CDR2 is SVGAGI. V shed 0 bases and J shed 4 bases, with 12 bases lying between them.

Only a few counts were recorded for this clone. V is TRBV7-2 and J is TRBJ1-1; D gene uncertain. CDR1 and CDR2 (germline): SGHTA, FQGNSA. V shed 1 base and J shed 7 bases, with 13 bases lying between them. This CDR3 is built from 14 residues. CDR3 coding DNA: TGTGCCAGCAGCTTAGTCGGGGTTACGAATGAAGCTTTCTTT. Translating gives CASSLVGVTNEAFF.

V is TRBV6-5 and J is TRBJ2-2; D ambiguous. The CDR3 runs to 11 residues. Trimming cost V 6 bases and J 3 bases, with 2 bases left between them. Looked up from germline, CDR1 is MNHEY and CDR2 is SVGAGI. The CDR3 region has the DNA TGTGCCAGCAGGGACACCGGGGAGCTGTTTTTT. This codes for CASRDTGELFF.

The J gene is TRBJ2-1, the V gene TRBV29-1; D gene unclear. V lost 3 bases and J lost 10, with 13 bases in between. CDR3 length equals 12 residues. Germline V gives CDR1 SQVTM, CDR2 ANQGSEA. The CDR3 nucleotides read TGCAGCGTTGATGAGGATGTGGGCGAGCAGTTCTTC. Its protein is CSVDEDVGEQFF.

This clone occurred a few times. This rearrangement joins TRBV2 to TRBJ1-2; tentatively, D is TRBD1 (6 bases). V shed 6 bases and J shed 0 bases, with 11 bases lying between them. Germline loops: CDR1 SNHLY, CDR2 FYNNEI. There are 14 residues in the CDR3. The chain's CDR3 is CASSTQGTNYGYTF. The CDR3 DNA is TGTGCCAGCAGCACACAGGGAACTAACTATGGCTACACCTTC.

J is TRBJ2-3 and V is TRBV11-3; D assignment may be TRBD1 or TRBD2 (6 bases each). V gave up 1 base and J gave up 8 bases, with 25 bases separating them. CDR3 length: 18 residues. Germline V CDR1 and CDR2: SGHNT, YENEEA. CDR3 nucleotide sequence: TGTGCCAGCAGCTTAGGAGCCGGGGGCGGCACGGTCGGTGTTACGCAGTATTTT. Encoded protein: CASSLGAGGGTVGVTQYF.

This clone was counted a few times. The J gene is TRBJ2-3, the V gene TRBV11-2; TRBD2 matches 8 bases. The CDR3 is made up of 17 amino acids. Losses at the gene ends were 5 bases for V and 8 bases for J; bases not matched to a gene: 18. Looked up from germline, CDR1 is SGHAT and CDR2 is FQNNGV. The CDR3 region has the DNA TGTGCCAGCAGCGTACGACTAGCGCTAGTTTCGGGAGGTACGCAGTATTTT. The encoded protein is CASSVRLALVSGGTQYF.